Listed below are T cell receptor beta chains from one sample, sequenced in a study of blood T cells in healthy people across ages. TCRdb reprocessed the 5' RACE reads with MiXCR, giving one entry per CDR3 protein. The data hold 1.5 million or so distinct CDR3 sequences, with 35% to 45% observed a single time. Sequencing used blood. All receptors derive from a woman under 30 in good health. CDR3s leave out the opening cysteine and the closing phenylalanine or tryptophan.

TRBJ2-7 TRBV7-9 ASRRDTVYEQY
TRBJ2-2 TRBV5-1 AGSRDPTTGELF
TRBJ1-1 TRBV24-1 ATSETGNPEAF
TRBJ1-2 TRBV20-1 SASGTGAGSYGYT
TRBJ1-1 TRBV12-3/TRBV12-4 ATAGTPGAMNTEAF
TRBJ2-1 TRBV7-2 ASSSYRASYNEQF
TRBJ1-2 TRBV12-3/TRBV12-4 ASSRGQGEANYGYT
TRBJ2-2 TRBV5-1 ASSLHAGELF
TRBJ2-3 TRBV6-5 ASSYSRGRGPTDTQY
TRBJ2-1 TRBV2 ASSEYAGGRGEQF
TRBJ2-4 TRBV20-1 SASREIAVRGKNIQY
TRBJ2-7 TRBV4-1 ASSQAWQGYEQY
TRBJ2-7 TRBV7-2 ASSLQRNSYEQY
TRBJ1-1 TRBV7-9 ASSLEIGGNTEAF
TRBJ2-7 TRBV7-9 ASSLAGFGLLGYEQY
TRBJ2-1 TRBV4-3 ASSQSPGSYEQF
TRBJ1-4 TRBV6-1 ASSEYEEAGEKLF
TRBJ2-7 TRBV20-1 SARQARGNSYEQY
TRBJ1-2 TRBV4-1 ASSQDWSGYGYT
TRBJ2-7 TRBV9 ASSVGSGSYEQY
TRBJ2-5 TRBV12-3/TRBV12-4 ASSPSKETQY
TRBJ1-6 TRBV7-2 ASSLGWTGDSPLH
TRBJ1-1 TRBV7-9 ASSTHRGTNTEAF
TRBJ1-2 TRBV12-3/TRBV12-4 ASSVRPDYGYT
TRBJ1-3 TRBV2 ASTEPTDSGNTIY
TRBJ1-2 TRBV20-1 GSRDSPNYGYT
TRBJ2-1 TRBV3-1 ASSQEGLADSSYNEQF
TRBJ1-2 TRBV7-9 ASSLAAGMEGYT
TRBJ1-2 TRBV9 ASSTGERGYT
TRBJ2-7 TRBV20-1 SAGRSRGRNEQY
TRBJ2-1 TRBV20-1 SAREAPGGIYNEQF
TRBJ2-1 TRBV7-6 ASSLGLSGGAYNEQF
TRBJ1-2 TRBV4-2 ASSQAVGANYGYT
TRBJ1-2 TRBV27 ASSSRQGLANYGYT
TRBJ2-2 TRBV10-2 ASRPLTAMVTGELF
TRBJ1-2 TRBV30 AWSPYQSGYT
TRBJ1-5 TRBV6-6 ASSYLLSADQH
TRBJ2-4 TRBV20-1 SAGTGTGMLEQY
TRBJ2-5 TRBV12-3/TRBV12-4 ASSFRGATQETQY
TRBJ1-1 TRBV28 ASSLPPTGEAF
TRBJ2-1 TRBV7-2 ASSGRVGYNEQF
TRBJ1-2 TRBV6-6 ASAGGKYGYT
. TRBV6-2/TRBV6-3 ASSTRLARETQY
TRBJ1-1 TRBV4-2 ASSQDRDRRNTEAF
TRBJ2-1 TRBV4-3 ASSQDSGLNYNEQF
TRBJ2-2 TRBV11-1 ASSMENTGELF
TRBJ2-5 TRBV11-3 ASSLGTSWAETQY
TRBJ1-4 TRBV5-1 ASSLLYKEKLF
TRBJ2-1 TRBV7-6 ASSLENSWGLEDEQF
TRBJ2-1 TRBV10-2 ASTGTSSNEQF
TRBJ2-1 TRBV7-2 ASSLGASNREQF
TRBJ2-5 TRBV12-3/TRBV12-4 ASSFAGAETQY
TRBJ2-1 TRBV7-8 ASRPNRGPSSYNEQF